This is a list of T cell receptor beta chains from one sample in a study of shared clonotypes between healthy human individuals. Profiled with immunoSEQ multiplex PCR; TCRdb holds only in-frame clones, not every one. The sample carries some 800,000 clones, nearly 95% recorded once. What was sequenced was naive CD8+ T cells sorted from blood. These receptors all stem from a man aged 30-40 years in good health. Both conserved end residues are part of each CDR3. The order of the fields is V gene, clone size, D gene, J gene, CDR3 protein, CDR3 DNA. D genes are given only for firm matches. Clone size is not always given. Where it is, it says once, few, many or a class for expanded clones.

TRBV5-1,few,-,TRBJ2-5,CASSLVTSASRGQETQYF,TGCGCCAGCAGCTTGGTTACATCGGCGTCACGGGGCCAAGAGACCCAGTACTTC
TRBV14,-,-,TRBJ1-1,CASSPANTEAFF,TGTGCCAGCAGCCCGGCGAACACTGAAGCTTTCTTT
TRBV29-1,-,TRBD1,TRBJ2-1,CSVEGGFFEQGAQNEQFF,TGCAGCGTTGAAGGCGGTTTTTTCGAACAGGGGGCCCAGAATGAGCAGTTCTTC
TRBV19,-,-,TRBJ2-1,CASSRATVYNEQFF,TGTGCCAGTAGTAGGGCGACCGTCTACAATGAGCAGTTCTTC
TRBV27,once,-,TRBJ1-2,CASSARRAYGYTF,TGTGCCAGCAGTGCCCGCAGGGCCTATGGCTACACCTTC
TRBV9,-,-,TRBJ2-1,CASSSHGPGEEQFF,TGCGCCAGCAGCAGCCACGGGCCGGGAGAAGAGCAGTTCTTC
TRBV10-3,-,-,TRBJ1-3,CAISESNTTSGNTIYF,TGTGCCATCAGTGAGTCGAACACTACCTCTGGAAACACCATATATTTT
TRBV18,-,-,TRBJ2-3,CASSPKRADTQYF,TGTGCCAGCTCACCAAAACGGGCAGATACGCAGTATTTT
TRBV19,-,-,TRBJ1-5,CASSSDISSNQPQHF,TGTGCCAGTAGTAGCGATATTTCGAGCAATCAGCCCCAGCATTTT
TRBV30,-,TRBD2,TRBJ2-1,CAWSLAVSYNEQFF,TGTGCCTGGAGTCTAGCGGTCTCCTACAATGAGCAGTTCTTC
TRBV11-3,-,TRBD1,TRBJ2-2,CASQSDRVGELFF,TGTGCCAGCCAGTCCGACAGGGTCGGGGAGCTGTTTTTT
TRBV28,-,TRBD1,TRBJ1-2,CASSLFRRKGAGGFYGYTF,TGTGCCAGCAGTTTATTCAGGAGAAAGGGGGCAGGGGGCTTCTATGGCTACACCTTC
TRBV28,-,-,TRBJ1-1,CASSLGRTSNTEAFF,TGTGCCAGCAGTTTAGGCCGGACATCGAACACTGAAGCTTTCTTT
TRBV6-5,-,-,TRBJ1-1,CASSYSLLSGAGEAFF,TGTGCCAGCAGTTATAGCCTTTTATCGGGGGCGGGTGAAGCTTTCTTT
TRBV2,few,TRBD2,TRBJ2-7,CASLAGVGEQYF,TGTGCCAGTCTAGCGGGAGTGGGGGAGCAGTACTTC